These 29 T cell receptor beta chains were sequenced from one sample in a study of chemoradiotherapy in HPV16-positive cancers (dated by TCRdb to between 2021 and 2022). The library was built by means of the immunoSEQ multiplex PCR assay. TCRdb took over this immuneACCESS table, retaining in-frame rearrangements with V and J assigned. Such tables are incomplete; in checked studies, under half of the missing clones stem from an unresolved V gene, and the remainder is unexplained. For this sample there are about 20,000 clones; around 87% appear just once. The ten largest account for roughly 2.4% of the sample. Sequenced here: blood, sampled from a patient who underwent chemoradiotherapy. All receptors derive from a human donor with HPV-associated anogenital cancer.

The chain links TRBV9 to TRBJ2-5; 7 nucleotides agree with TRBD2. Germline assignment: CDR1 SGDLS and CDR2 YYNGEE. The length of the CDR3 is 13 residues. V trimming: 2 bases; J trimming: 5 bases; junction bases outside the gene matches: 3. The CDR3 DNA sequence: TGTGCCAGCAGCGTTGGTAGCGGGGAGACCCAGTACTTC. Translating it yields CASSVGSGETQYF.

This clone occurred once. The chain joins TRBV10-3 to TRBJ2-1; TRBD1 matches at 7 bases. V lost 4 bases, J lost 5 bases, and 2 bases stayed unmatched. Germline V gene sequence: CDR1 ENHRY, CDR2 SYGVKD. The CDR3 loop spans 13 amino acids. The CDR3 DNA reads TGTGCCATCAGTGGGCAGGGGGACAATGAGCAGTTCTTC. It encodes CAISGQGDNEQFF.

The gene calls are TRBV10-3 and TRBJ2-3; D possibly corresponds to TRBD2 (5 bases). V dropped 4 bases and J dropped 6 bases, with 8 bases sitting between them. The CDR3 totals 12 residues. Looked up from germline, CDR1 is ENHRY and CDR2 is SYGVKD. The CDR3 loop reads CAISVGGDTQYF. For the CDR3, the DNA is TGTGCCATCAGTGTAGGCGGGGATACGCAGTATTTT.

The gene calls are TRBV19 and TRBJ2-3; weak D call: TRBD2 (5 bases). CDR1 and CDR2 from the germline V gene are LNHDA and SQIVND (reference sequence). This CDR3 is 11 amino acids long. The CDR3, as DNA: TGTGTGAGGACTCTACATGGTACGCAGTATTTT. The encoded protein is CVRTLHGTQYF.

CDR3 sequence reads: CASSFYRGRRSYNEQFF. Written as DNA, the CDR3 is TGTGCCAGTAGTTTCTACAGGGGGCGTCGGTCCTACAATGAGCAGTTCTTC. The chain carries TRBV19 and TRBJ2-1; 9 bases line up with TRBD1. J gave up 1 base and V 5 bases, and 9 bases lay outside the gene matches. CDR3 size: 17 residues. Germline V gene data show CDR1 as LNHDA and CDR2 as SQIVND (reference sequence). The full variable domain, rest sourced from reference TRBV19 and TRBJ2-1, is DGGITQSPKYLFRKEGQNVTLSCEQNLNHDAMYWYRQDPGQGLRLIYYSQIVNDFQKGDIAEGYSVSREKKESFPLTVTSAQKNPTAFYLCASSFYRGRRSYNEQFFGPGTRLTVL.

The chain recombines TRBV4-3 with TRBJ2-3, with TRBD2 as a possible D gene (6 bases). The CDR3 runs to 16 residues. Trimming removed 1 base from V and 7 bases from J, with 18 bases in between. In germline, CDR1 is LGHNA, CDR2 YSLEER. The CDR3 DNA reads TGCGCCAGCAGCCAAGCAGGCTCTAGAGGAGGGAATACGCAGTATTTT. As protein: CASSQAGSRGGNTQYF.

The chain carries TRBV12-5 and TRBJ1-1; no firm D call. The germline V gene encodes CDR1 LGHNT and CDR2 FRNRAP. The CDR3 is 13 amino acids. V was clipped by 1 base and J by 3 bases, with 6 bases between them. Here the CDR3 reads CASGLGRDTEAFF. DNA for the CDR3: TGTGCTAGTGGTTTGGGACGGGACACTGAAGCTTTCTTT.

In this sample, this clone turned up once. The V and J genes are TRBV4-1 and TRBJ2-3, with 10 positions matching TRBD2. CDR1 MGHRA and CDR2 YSYEKL come from the germline V gene. V lost 4 bases and J lost 7; bases outside the gene matches: 8. This CDR3 contains 15 residues. CDR3 DNA: TGCGCCAGCAGCCTCGGGACTAGCGACCAGTATACGCAGTATTTT. It translates to CASSLGTSDQYTQYF.

This clone was recorded a few times. The chain carries TRBV7-8 and TRBJ1-2; 11 nucleotides agree with TRBD1. The V gene's germline CDR1 is SGHVS and CDR2 FQNEAQ. The CDR3 length is 14 residues. V lost 6 bases to trimming and J lost 5 bases; unmatched junction nucleotides: 5. CDR3 sequence (DNA): TGTGCCAGCAGGGCCGGGACAGGGGGATATGGCTACACCTTC. It translates to CASRAGTGGYGYTF.

V is TRBV4-1 and J is TRBJ2-7, with 7 positions matching TRBD1. CDR1 and CDR2 from the germline V gene are MGHRA and YSYEKL. V shed 1 base, J shed 3 bases, and the junction held 0 bases outside the gene matches. The CDR3 extends over 13 amino acids. The DNA of the CDR3 is TGCGCCAGCAGCCAAGGGACAGGCTACGAGCAGTACTTC. Translating it yields CASSQGTGYEQYF.

The chain combines TRBV7-2 with TRBJ1-1; D is ambiguous. The CDR3 length is 14 residues. CDR1 SGHTA and CDR2 FQGNSA come from the germline V gene. V lost 1 base and J lost 6, with 12 bases in between. This CDR3 is CASSLEAYVSEAFF. DNA of the CDR3: TGTGCCAGCAGCTTAGAAGCATACGTGTCTGAAGCTTTCTTT.

V is TRBV28 and J is TRBJ1-5, with a possible D match to TRBD1 (6 bases). The CDR3 extends over 16 amino acids. Trimming cost V 3 bases and J 6 bases, with 18 bases left between them. Germline assignment: CDR1 MDHEN and CDR2 SYDVKM. The CDR3: CASSFGGYRAGQPQHF. The CDR3 DNA sequence: TGTGCCAGCAGTTTTGGGGGTTACAGGGCGGGTCAGCCCCAGCATTTT.

V is TRBV7-9 and J is TRBJ2-5, with D perhaps TRBD1 (6 bases). CDR3 length: 16 amino acids. The V end was cut by 5 bases, the J end by 5 bases, with 21 bases between. CDR1 and CDR2 (germline): SEHNR, FQNEAQ (reference sequence). CDR3: CASSPDGAIRGETQYF. CDR3 in DNA: TGTGCCAGCAGCCCGGACGGTGCAATAAGGGGGGAGACCCAGTACTTC.

The chain links TRBV7-2 to TRBJ2-1; D not resolved. Germline CDR1 is SGHTA and CDR2 is FQGNSA. The CDR3 length is 13 residues. Trimming stripped 1 base from V and 6 bases from J, with 7 bases between. The CDR3 nucleotides are TGTGCCAGCAGCTTAGGTCCGGGCAATGAGCAGTTCTTC. Its protein is CASSLGPGNEQFF. Combining the CDR3 with reference TRBV7-2 and TRBJ2-1 gives the whole variable domain GAGVSQSPSNKVTEKGKDVELRCDPISGHTALYWYRQSLGQGLEFLIYFQGNSAPDKSGLPSDRFSAERTGGSVSTLTIQRTQQEDSAVYLCASSLGPGNEQFFGPGTRLTVL.

The CDR3 DNA sequence: TGTGCCAGCAGCCTACTGGTCGGGAGCCAGCGAGAGACCCAGTACTTC. Translation: CASSLLVGSQRETQYF. The chain combines TRBV5-5 with TRBJ2-5; possible D gene TRBD2, 6 bases. The CDR3 totals 16 residues. Trimming pared 4 bases from V and 4 bases from J, leaving 20 bases between. The germline gives CDR1 SGHKS, CDR2 YYEKEE (reference sequence).

This sequence joins TRBV7-8 and TRBJ1-1; a weak D match, TRBD1 (5 bases). Trimming left V 3 bases short and J 11 bases short, with 13 bases between. This CDR3 region has 12 residues. Germline CDR1 is SGHVS and CDR2 is FQNEAQ. The CDR3 sequence is CASSFRGGMAFF. The CDR3 bases are TGTGCCAGCAGCTTCCGTGGGGGGATGGCTTTCTTT.

The chain uses TRBV5-6 and TRBJ1-2, with 7 bases lining up with TRBD1. The germline V gene has CDR1 SGHDT and CDR2 YYEEEE. CDR3 length equals 13 residues. Unmatched junction bases numbered 2, after V lost 2 bases and J lost 4 bases. The CDR3 DNA reads as TGTGCCAGCAGCTTACAGGGGTTCTATGGCTACACCTTC. As protein: CASSLQGFYGYTF. Drawing the rest from reference TRBV5-6 and TRBJ1-2, the complete variable domain is DAGVTQSPTHLIKTRGQQVTLRCSPKSGHDTVSWYQQALGQGPQFIFQYYEEEERQRGNFPDRFSGHQFPNYSSELNVNALLLGDSALYLCASSLQGFYGYTFGSGTRLTVV.

V is TRBV5-4 and J is TRBJ2-1, with 13 bases that match TRBD2. V shed 4 bases and J 7 bases; nucleotides not matched to a gene: 11. Germline values: CDR1 SGHNT, CDR2 YYREEE (reference sequence). There are 17 residues in the CDR3. This CDR3 is CASSPYGALAGGNEQFF. The CDR3 nucleotides read TGTGCCAGCAGCCCTTATGGGGCACTAGCGGGAGGGAATGAGCAGTTCTTC. The variable domain in full, with the rest retrieved from reference TRBV5-4 and TRBJ2-1, is ETGVTQSPTHLIKTRGQQVTLRCSSQSGHNTVSWYQQALGQGPQFIFQYYREEENGRGNFPPRFSGLQFPNYSSELNVNALELDDSALYLCASSPYGALAGGNEQFFGPGTRLTVL.

The chain combines TRBV9 with TRBJ2-3, with D possibly TRBD1 on 6 matching bases. The CDR3 contains 15 residues. Trimming cost V 4 bases and J 4 bases, with 16 bases left between them. Germline loops: CDR1 SGDLS, CDR2 YYNGEE. CDR3 in amino acids: CASSLDLTGPDTQYF. CDR3 in DNA: TGTGCCAGCAGCCTAGACCTAACAGGGCCAGATACGCAGTATTTT.

J is TRBJ2-7 and V is TRBV11-2; possible D gene TRBD2, 6 bases. Trimming cost V 3 bases and J 6 bases, with 12 bases left between them. The CDR3 is 13 residues long. Germline CDR1 and CDR2: SGHAT and FQNNGV. CDR3 sequence (DNA): TGTGCCAGCAGCTTGGGGAGGCGTGGCGAGCAGTACTTC. It is translated as CASSLGRRGEQYF.

This sequence joins TRBV10-1 and TRBJ1-2, with D perhaps matching TRBD1 (5 bases). With 4 bases removed from V and 3 bases from J, the gap between germline ends came to 9 bases. CDR1 is WNHNN, CDR2 SYGVQD, per germline (reference sequence). The CDR3 spans 13 residues. The CDR3 spells CASSGAGYYGYTF. The CDR3 DNA follows: TGCGCCAGCAGTGGGGCAGGGTACTATGGCTACACCTTC.

This sequence joins TRBV5-1 and TRBJ1-5; no clear D. Trimming took 4 bases from V and 6 from J, leaving 17 bases between them. Germline loops: CDR1 SGHRS, CDR2 YFSETQ. CDR3 length: 15 amino acids. CDR3 in DNA: TGCGCCAGCAGCCCCCAAATGGGTACTGGTCAGCCCCAGCATTTT. It translates to CASSPQMGTGQPQHF.

The V gene is TRBV7-9, the J gene TRBJ2-7; maybe TRBD2 (6 bases). The CDR3 has 12 residues. Trimming cost V 1 base and J 5 bases, with 6 bases left between them. Germline CDR1 and CDR2: SEHNR and FQNEAQ (reference sequence). CDR3 loop: CASSLGGDEQYF. The CDR3 region has the DNA TGTGCCAGCAGCTTAGGGGGGGACGAGCAGTACTTC. Full variable domain (rest looked up from reference TRBV7-9 and TRBJ2-7): DTGVSQNPRHKITKRGQNVTFRCDPISEHNRLYWYRQTLGQGPEFLTYFQNEAQLEKSRLLSDRFSAERPKGSFSTLEIQRTEQGDSAMYLCASSLGGDEQYFGPGTRLTVT.

The chain links TRBV4-3 to TRBJ2-7; D possibly uses TRBD1 or TRBD2 (5 bases each). Germline assignment: CDR1 LGHNA and CDR2 YSLEER. The CDR3 runs 15 residues. The V and J ends lost 1 base and 3 bases respectively, with 13 bases between them. The chain's CDR3 is CASSQARLGVYEQYF. The CDR3 nucleotides read TGCGCCAGCAGCCAAGCCCGTTTGGGGGTCTACGAGCAGTACTTC.

The rearrangement joins TRBV7-9 to TRBJ2-6; D is undetermined. CDR1 and CDR2 (germline): SEHNR, FQNEAQ (reference sequence). CDR3 length: 14 residues. V was trimmed by 5 bases and J by 3 bases, leaving 8 bases between them. CDR3 DNA: TGTGCCAGCAGCAACGGTGATGGGGCCAACGTCCTGACTTTC. Its protein is CASSNGDGANVLTF.

The V and J genes are TRBV9 and TRBJ1-4, with D perhaps matching TRBD1 (5 bases). This CDR3 region has 17 residues. CDR1 is SGDLS, CDR2 YYNGEE, per germline. V was pared by 1 base and J by 0 bases, with 13 bases between. The CDR3 sequence is CASSVRQGVATNEKLFF. The CDR3 DNA sequence: TGTGCCAGCAGCGTACGGCAGGGAGTTGCAACTAATGAAAAACTGTTTTTT.

The chain employs TRBV11-2 and TRBJ2-7; 11 positions match TRBD1. From germline, CDR1 is SGHAT and CDR2 FQNNGV. There are 14 residues in the CDR3. With V trimmed by 4 bases and J by 3 bases, 2 bases remained unmatched. CDR3 sequence reads: CASSSGQGDYEQYF. The DNA for the CDR3 is TGTGCCAGCAGCTCGGGACAGGGGGACTACGAGCAGTACTTC. The whole variable domain, filled in from reference TRBV11-2 and TRBJ2-7, reads EAGVAQSPRYKIIEKRQSVAFWCNPISGHATLYWYQQILGQGPKLLIQFQNNGVVDDSQLPKDRFSAERLKGVDSTLKIQPAKLEDSAVYLCASSSGQGDYEQYFGPGTRLTVT.

The rearrangement joins TRBV18 to TRBJ2-7; D is ambiguous. Trimming stripped 2 bases from V and 4 bases from J, with 6 bases between. The V gene's germline CDR1 is KGHSH and CDR2 LQKENI. This CDR3 spans 12 amino acids. CDR3 sequence (DNA): TGTGCCAGCTCACCAGTGGAGTACGAGCAGTACTTC. It encodes CASSPVEYEQYF.

The V call is TRBV19, the J call TRBJ2-6; a possible D gene is TRBD1 (5 bases). CDR3 length equals 14 residues. Trimming left V 7 bases short and J 1 base short, with 8 bases between. CDR1 is LNHDA, CDR2 SQIVND, per germline (reference sequence). CDR3 DNA: TGTGCCAGTATCGACAGATCTGGGGCCAACGTCCTGACTTTC. Protein product: CASIDRSGANVLTF.